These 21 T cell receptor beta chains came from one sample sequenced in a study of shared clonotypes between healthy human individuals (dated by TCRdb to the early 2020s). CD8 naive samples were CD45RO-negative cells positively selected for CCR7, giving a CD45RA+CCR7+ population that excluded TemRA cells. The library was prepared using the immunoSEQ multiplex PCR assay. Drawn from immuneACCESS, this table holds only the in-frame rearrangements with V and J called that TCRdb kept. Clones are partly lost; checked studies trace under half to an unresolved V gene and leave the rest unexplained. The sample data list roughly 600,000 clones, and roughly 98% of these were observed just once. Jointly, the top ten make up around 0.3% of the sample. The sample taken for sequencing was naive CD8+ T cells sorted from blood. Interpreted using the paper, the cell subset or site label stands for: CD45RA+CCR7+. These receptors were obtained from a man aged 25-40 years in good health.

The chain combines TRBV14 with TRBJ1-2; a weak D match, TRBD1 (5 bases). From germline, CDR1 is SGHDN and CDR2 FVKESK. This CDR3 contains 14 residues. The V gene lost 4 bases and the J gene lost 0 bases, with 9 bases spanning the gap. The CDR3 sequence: CASSRDLANYGYTF. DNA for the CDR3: TGTGCCAGCAGCCGGGACCTAGCTAACTATGGCTACACCTTC.

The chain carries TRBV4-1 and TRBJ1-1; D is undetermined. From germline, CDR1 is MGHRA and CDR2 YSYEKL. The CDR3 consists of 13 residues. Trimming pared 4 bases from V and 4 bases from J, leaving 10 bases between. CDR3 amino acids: CASSPGLGTEAFF. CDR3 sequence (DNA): TGCGCCAGCAGCCCCGGACTCGGCACTGAAGCTTTCTTT.

DNA of the CDR3: TGTGCCAGCAGCCAAGATGGCGGGAGGGCCGCAGGAGAGTACTTC. Protein product: CASSQDGGRAAGEYF. The chain recombines TRBV14 with TRBJ2-7; 9 bases are a match to TRBD2. J was trimmed by 11 bases and V by 0 bases; bases with no gene match: 11. From germline, CDR1 is SGHDN and CDR2 FVKESK. The CDR3 runs 15 residues.

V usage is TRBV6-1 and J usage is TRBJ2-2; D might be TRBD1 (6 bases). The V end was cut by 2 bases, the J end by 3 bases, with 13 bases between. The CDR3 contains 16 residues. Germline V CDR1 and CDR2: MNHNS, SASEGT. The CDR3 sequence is CASSEWNAGDTGELFF. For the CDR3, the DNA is TGTGCCAGCAGTGAATGGAATGCAGGGGACACCGGGGAGCTGTTTTTT.

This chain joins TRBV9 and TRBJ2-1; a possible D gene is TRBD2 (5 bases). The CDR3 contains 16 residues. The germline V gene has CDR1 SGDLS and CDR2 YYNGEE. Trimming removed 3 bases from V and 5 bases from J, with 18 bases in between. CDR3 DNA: TGTGCCAGCAGCGAGGTTAGCGATCCACGCGACAATGAGCAGTTCTTC. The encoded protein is CASSEVSDPRDNEQFF.

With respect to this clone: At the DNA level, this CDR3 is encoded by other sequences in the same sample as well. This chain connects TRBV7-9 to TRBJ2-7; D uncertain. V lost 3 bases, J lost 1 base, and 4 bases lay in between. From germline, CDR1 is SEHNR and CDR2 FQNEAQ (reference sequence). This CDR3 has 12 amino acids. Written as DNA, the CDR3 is TGTGCCAGCAGCTTGGTATCCTACGAGCAGTACTTC. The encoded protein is CASSLVSYEQYF.

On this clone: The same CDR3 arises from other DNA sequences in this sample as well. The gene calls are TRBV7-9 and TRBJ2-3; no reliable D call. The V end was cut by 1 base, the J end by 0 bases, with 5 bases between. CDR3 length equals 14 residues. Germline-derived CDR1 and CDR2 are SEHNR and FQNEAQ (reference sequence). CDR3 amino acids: CASSLVGSTDTQYF. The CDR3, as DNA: TGTGCCAGCAGCTTAGTTGGGAGCACAGATACGCAGTATTTT.

The CDR3 DNA follows: TGTGCCAGCAGTATCTCTGGACTAGCGGAACTATCCTACGAGCAGTACTTC. Protein: CASSISGLAELSYEQYF. The V gene is TRBV27, the J gene TRBJ2-7; 10 nucleotides line up with TRBD2. This CDR3 is 17 amino acids long. V gave up 5 bases and J gave up 1 base; unmatched junction bases: 11. Germline CDR1 MNHEY, CDR2 SMNVEV (reference sequence).

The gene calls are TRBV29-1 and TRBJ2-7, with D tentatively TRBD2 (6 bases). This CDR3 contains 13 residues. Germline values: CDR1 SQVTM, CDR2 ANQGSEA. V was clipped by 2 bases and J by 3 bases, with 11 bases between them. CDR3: CSVEMSGGYEQYF. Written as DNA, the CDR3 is TGCAGCGTTGAAATGTCCGGGGGCTACGAGCAGTACTTC.

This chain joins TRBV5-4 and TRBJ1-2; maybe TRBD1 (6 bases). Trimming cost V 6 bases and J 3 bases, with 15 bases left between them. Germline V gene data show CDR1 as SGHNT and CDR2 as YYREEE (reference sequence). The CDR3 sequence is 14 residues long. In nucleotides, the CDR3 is TGTGCCAGCACCTCACAGGGTTTAGACTATGGCTACACCTTC. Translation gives CASTSQGLDYGYTF.

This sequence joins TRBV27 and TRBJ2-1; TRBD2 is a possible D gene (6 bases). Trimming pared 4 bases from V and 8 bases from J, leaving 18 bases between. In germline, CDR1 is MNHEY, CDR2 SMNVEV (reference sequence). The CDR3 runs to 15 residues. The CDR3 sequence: CASSSRAGQGDEQFF. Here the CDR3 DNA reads TGTGCCAGCAGTTCCCGAGCGGGCCAAGGGGATGAGCAGTTCTTC.

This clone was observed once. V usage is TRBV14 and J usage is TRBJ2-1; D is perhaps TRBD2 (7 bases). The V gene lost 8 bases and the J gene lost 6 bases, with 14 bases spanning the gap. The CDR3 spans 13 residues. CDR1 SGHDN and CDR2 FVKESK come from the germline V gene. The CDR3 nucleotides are TGTGCCAGCGTTGGGGGGGCCCGCAATGAGCAGTTCTTC. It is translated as CASVGGARNEQFF. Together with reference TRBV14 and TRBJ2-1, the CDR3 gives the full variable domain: EAGVTQFPSHSVIEKGQTVTLRCDPISGHDNLYWYRRVMGKEIKFLLHFVKESKQDESGMPNNRFLAERTGGTYSTLKVQPAELEDSGVYFCASVGGARNEQFFGPGTRLTVL.

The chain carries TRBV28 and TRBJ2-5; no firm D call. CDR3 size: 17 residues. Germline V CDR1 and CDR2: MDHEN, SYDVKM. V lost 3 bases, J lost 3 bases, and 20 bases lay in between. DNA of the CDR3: TGTGCCAGCAGTTTCCCCGAAGTTAGAACAGTCGAAGAGACCCAGTACTTC. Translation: CASSFPEVRTVEETQYF.

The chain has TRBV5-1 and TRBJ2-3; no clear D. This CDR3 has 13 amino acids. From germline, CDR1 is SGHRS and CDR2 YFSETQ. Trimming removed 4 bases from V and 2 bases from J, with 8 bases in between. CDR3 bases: TGCGCCAGCAGCGCGCTCCCCACAGATACGCAGTATTTT. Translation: CASSALPTDTQYF.

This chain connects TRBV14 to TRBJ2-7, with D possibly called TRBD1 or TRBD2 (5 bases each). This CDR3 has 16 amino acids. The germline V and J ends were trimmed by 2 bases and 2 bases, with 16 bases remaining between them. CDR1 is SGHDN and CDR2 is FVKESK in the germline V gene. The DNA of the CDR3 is TGTGCCAGCAGCCAAAAATACACCGGGGCCCCCTACGAGCAGTACTTC. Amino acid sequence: CASSQKYTGAPYEQYF.

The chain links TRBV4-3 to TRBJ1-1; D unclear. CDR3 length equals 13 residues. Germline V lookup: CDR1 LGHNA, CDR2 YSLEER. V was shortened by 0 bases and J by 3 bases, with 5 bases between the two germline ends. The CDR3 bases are TGCGCCAGCAGCCAAGAGAGGGACACTGAAGCTTTCTTT. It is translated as CASSQERDTEAFF.

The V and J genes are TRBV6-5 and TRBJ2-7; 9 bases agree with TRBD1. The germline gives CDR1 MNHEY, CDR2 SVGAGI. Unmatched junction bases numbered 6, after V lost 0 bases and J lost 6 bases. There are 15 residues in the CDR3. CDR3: CASSYSRGQGSEQYF. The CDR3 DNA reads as TGTGCCAGCAGTTACTCGCGCGGACAGGGGTCCGAGCAGTACTTC.

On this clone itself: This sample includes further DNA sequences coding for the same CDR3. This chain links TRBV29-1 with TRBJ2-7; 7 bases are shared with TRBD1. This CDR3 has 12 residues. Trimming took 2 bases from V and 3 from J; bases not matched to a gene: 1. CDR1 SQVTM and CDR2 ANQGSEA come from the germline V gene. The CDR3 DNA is TGCAGCGTTGAAAGGGACAGCTACGAGCAGTACTTC. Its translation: CSVERDSYEQYF.

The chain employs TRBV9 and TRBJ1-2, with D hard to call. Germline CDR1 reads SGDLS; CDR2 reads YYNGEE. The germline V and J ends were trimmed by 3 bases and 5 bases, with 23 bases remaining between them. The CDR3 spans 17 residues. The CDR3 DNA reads TGTGCCAGCAGCGACGCGGATAAGGTGGGCCGGGAATATGGCTACACCTTC. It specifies CASSDADKVGREYGYTF.

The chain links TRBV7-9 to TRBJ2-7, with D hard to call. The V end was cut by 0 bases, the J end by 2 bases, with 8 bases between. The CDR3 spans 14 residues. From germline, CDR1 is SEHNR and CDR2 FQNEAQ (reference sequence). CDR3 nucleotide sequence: TGTGCCAGCAGCTTAGCGCCTCCGACCTACGAGCAGTACTTC. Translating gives CASSLAPPTYEQYF. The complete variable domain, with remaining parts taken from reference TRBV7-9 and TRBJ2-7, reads DTGVSQNPRHKITKRGQNVTFRCDPISEHNRLYWYRQTLGQGPEFLTYFQNEAQLEKSRLLSDRFSAERPKGSFSTLEIQRTEQGDSAMYLCASSLAPPTYEQYFGPGTRLTVT.

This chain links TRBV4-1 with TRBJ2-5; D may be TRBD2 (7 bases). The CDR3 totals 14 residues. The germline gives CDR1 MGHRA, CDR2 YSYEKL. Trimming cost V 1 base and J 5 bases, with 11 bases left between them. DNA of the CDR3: TGCGCCAGCAGCCAAGTAGGGGGGGTGGAGACCCAGTACTTC. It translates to CASSQVGGVETQYF.